This TCR beta chain was found in a study of blood T cell repertoires in COVID-19. Overall study context: The United States, Italy and Spain provided the acute and convalescent COVID-19 samples.

In germline, CDR1 is LGHDT, CDR2 YNNKEL (reference sequence). The CDR3 totals 15 residues. V shed 0 bases and J 4 bases; nucleotides not matched to a gene: 6. Original methodology: Amplified reference gene primers provided the basis for estimating nucleated cell counts. Clones were sequenced by immunoSEQ multiplex PCR, and TCRdb holds only the in-frame ones, with some missing. That table gives V, J and clone size, and the DNA gave D and trimming. The sample records about 270,000 clones, approximately 91% being singletons. Sequencing was performed on peripheral blood. This receptor was identified in a person aged 18 to 30 with COVID-19, enrolled during active disease. The genes are TRBV3-1 (or the pseudogene TRBV3-2) and TRBJ2-7; 7 bases are shared with TRBD1. Here the CDR3 DNA reads TGTGCCAGCAGCCAAGATGGGGACAGTGGATACGAGCAGTACTTC. Amino acid sequence: CASSQDGDSGYEQYF.